This is a list of T cell receptor beta chains from one sample in a study of blood T cells in healthy people across ages. TCRdb recomputed calls from the 5' RACE reads with MiXCR, one row per CDR3 protein. The sample gives fewer than 1,000,000 distinct CDR3 sequences, less than 60% of which show up once; around 18% is in the top ten. The source material was blood. All receptors derive from an elderly man in good health. Both conserved end residues are part of each CDR3. A D gene is named only where the DNA matches it firmly. Not all rows give a size; the values are once, few, many and, for expanded clones, a class.

v_call,clone_size,j_call,d_call,cdr3_aa,cdr3_nt
TRBV2,once,TRBJ2-7,TRBD1,CASSERTRLGQGGFDEQYF,TGTGCCAGCAGTGAAAGGACTCGTCTGGGACAGGGGGGTTTCGATGAGCAGTACTTC
TRBV7-9,.,TRBJ1-4,.,CASSLGQRAGKLFF,TGTGCCAGCAGCTTAGGGCAGCGCGCTGGAAAACTGTTTTTT
TRBV4-2,.,TRBJ2-7,TRBD2,CASSHSRGAVDEQYF,TGTGCCAGCAGCCATTCGCGGGGGGCTGTCGACGAGCAGTACTTC
TRBV20-1,once,TRBJ2-1,TRBD1,CSAREPTGYRNEQFF,TGCAGTGCTAGAGAACCGACAGGGTATAGGAATGAGCAGTTCTTC
TRBV7-9,few,TRBJ2-3,.,CASSLEGPPYTDTQYF,TGTGCCAGCAGCTTAGAAGGGCCGCCCTACACAGATACGCAGTATTTT
TRBV27,.,TRBJ2-6,.,CASSPSVGDSGANVLTF,TGTGCCAGCAGCCCCTCGGTGGGTGACTCTGGGGCCAACGTCCTGACTTTC
TRBV19,.,TRBJ1-2,TRBD1,CASSSPGGQGLDGYTF,TGTGCCAGTAGTAGTCCAGGAGGACAGGGATTAGATGGCTACACCTTC
TRBV10-3,.,TRBJ2-7,TRBD2,CAISDGLAGENEQYF,TGTGCCATCAGTGATGGACTAGCGGGAGAAAATGAGCAGTACTTC
TRBV5-4,.,TRBJ2-7,TRBD2,CASSLGRDYNEQYF,TGTGCCAGCAGCTTGGGCAGGGACTACAATGAGCAGTACTTC
TRBV20-1,.,TRBJ2-1,TRBD2,CSARRAAGGLFRTGNEQFF,TGCAGTGCTAGAAGGGCAGCGGGGGGCCTGTTTCGTACCGGCAATGAGCAGTTCTTC
TRBV5-1,.,TRBJ2-7,.,CASRDPGLSGLHEQYF,TGCGCCAGCAGGGACCCGGGACTCTCGGGCCTACACGAGCAGTACTTC
TRBV7-3,few,TRBJ2-7,.,CASSLSPGTQYEQYF,TGTGCCAGCAGCTTAAGCCCCGGGACTCAGTACGAGCAGTACTTC
TRBV4-1,.,TRBJ1-5,TRBD1,CASSRERGQNQPQHF,TGCGCCAGCAGCCGTGAGAGGGGGCAAAATCAGCCCCAGCATTTT
TRBV6-5,.,TRBJ2-3,.,CASRAGSDTQYF,TGTGCCAGCAGGGCAGGGTCAGATACGCAGTATTTT
TRBV6-5,.,TRBJ2-5,.,CASSTSPGFSEQYF,.
TRBV20-1,.,TRBJ1-6,.,CSASNKRNNSPLHF,TGCAGTGCTAGCAACAAGAGAAATAATTCACCCCTCCACTTT
TRBV2,.,TRBJ2-7,.,CASSVGGGTSSYEQYF,TGTGCCAGCAGTGTTGGCGGCGGGACGAGCTCCTACGAGCAGTACTTC